Listed below are T cell receptor beta chains from one sample, sequenced in a study of T cells in Graves' hyperthyroidism and ophthalmopathy. TCRdb reprocessed the multiplex PCR reads via MiXCR and lists one record per CDR3 protein. The data show roughly 510,000 distinct CDR3 sequences, under 25% seen once. Sequenced input: blood. All receptors come from a man between 18 and 29 years old with Graves' hyperthyroidism. The CDR3 runs from the conserved cysteine through the conserved F or W. Some rows have no size entry. The others give once, few or many, or a class for an expanded clone.

clone size: many
J gene: TRBJ2-7
V gene: TRBV18
CDR3 protein: CASSLWTETAQYF

clone size: many
J gene: TRBJ2-7
V gene: TRBV28
CDR3 protein: CASSFGLAGLTYEQYF

clone size: few
J gene: TRBJ2-2
V gene: TRBV4-1
CDR3 protein: CASSQDTRGLAGFGELFF

clone size: few
J gene: TRBJ2-7
V gene: TRBV11-2
CDR3 protein: CASGKQGTPEQYF

clone size: few
J gene: TRBJ2-7
V gene: TRBV28
CDR3 protein: CAIGSSRYEQYF

clone size: many
J gene: TRBJ1-1
V gene: TRBV20-1
CDR3 protein: CSARKSRDRADTEAFF

clone size: many
J gene: TRBJ2-7
V gene: TRBV6-2/TRBV6-3
CDR3 protein: CASSPTYIYEQYF

clone size: many
J gene: TRBJ1-1
V gene: TRBV12-3/TRBV12-4
CDR3 protein: CASSLGRWTEAFF

clone size: NA
J gene: TRBJ1-5
V gene: TRBV12-3/TRBV12-4
CDR3 protein: CASSLSTGYTNQPQHF

clone size: many
J gene: TRBJ2-5
V gene: TRBV6-1
CDR3 protein: CASSELGGRAQETQYF

clone size: NA
J gene: TRBJ1-1
V gene: TRBV6-2/TRBV6-3
CDR3 protein: CASTTRQLNTEAFF

clone size: many
J gene: TRBJ1-1
V gene: TRBV19
CDR3 protein: CASSIGSFMNTEAFF

clone size: NA
J gene: TRBJ1-2
V gene: TRBV6-1
CDR3 protein: CAILSQTVTYGYTF

clone size: many
J gene: TRBJ2-5
V gene: TRBV7-8
CDR3 protein: CASSNYNLDRARETQYF

clone size: many
J gene: TRBJ1-3
V gene: TRBV5-1
CDR3 protein: CASSFRGRSGNTIYF

clone size: NA
J gene: TRBJ1-1
V gene: TRBV6-1
CDR3 protein: CASTKGHGTRGHTEAFF

clone size: many
J gene: TRBJ1-2
V gene: TRBV11-3
CDR3 protein: CASRPFGQGSYGYTF

clone size: many
J gene: TRBJ1-1
V gene: TRBV2
CDR3 protein: CASSEAGALTEAFF

clone size: few
J gene: TRBJ1-1
V gene: TRBV29-1
CDR3 protein: CSVGEGSRAAEAFF

clone size: NA
J gene: TRBJ2-7
V gene: TRBV5-1
CDR3 protein: CASSLDPGSVAEQYF

clone size: many
J gene: TRBJ2-7
V gene: TRBV12-3/TRBV12-4
CDR3 protein: CASSRPARANEQYF

clone size: few
J gene: TRBJ2-7
V gene: TRBV19
CDR3 protein: CASSTHRGSNEQYF

clone size: few
J gene: TRBJ2-4
V gene: TRBV30
CDR3 protein: CAWSVFGGKYF

clone size: NA
J gene: TRBJ1-1
V gene: TRBV6-5
CDR3 protein: CASRRGGGDTEAFF

clone size: few
J gene: TRBJ2-7
V gene: TRBV11-2
CDR3 protein: CASSLGGGRYKQYF

clone size: many
J gene: TRBJ1-2
V gene: TRBV30
CDR3 protein: CAWSVLHYEGYTF

clone size: many
J gene: TRBJ1-1
V gene: TRBV2
CDR3 protein: CASSEDRGRTEAFF

clone size: many
J gene: TRBJ2-4
V gene: TRBV2
CDR3 protein: CASKRDSGLAKNIQYF

clone size: NA
J gene: TRBJ2-7
V gene: TRBV9
CDR3 protein: CASSVRAGREQYF

clone size: NA
J gene: TRBJ1-1
V gene: TRBV28
CDR3 protein: CASSSPGGLAEAFF

clone size: many
J gene: TRBJ1-5
V gene: TRBV5-6
CDR3 protein: CASSLRAAYSNQPQHF

clone size: many
J gene: TRBJ1-2
V gene: TRBV28
CDR3 protein: CASSTLRTGTNYGYTF

clone size: NA
J gene: TRBJ1-1
V gene: TRBV28
CDR3 protein: CASSFGTGVSRAHTEAFF

clone size: NA
J gene: TRBJ1-2
V gene: TRBV9
CDR3 protein: CASSVATGVGGYTF

clone size: NA
J gene: TRBJ2-7
V gene: TRBV6-5
CDR3 protein: CASSSGQGSDEQYF

clone size: many
J gene: TRBJ2-7
V gene: TRBV11-2
CDR3 protein: CASSYDRANEQYF

clone size: many
J gene: TRBJ2-7
V gene: TRBV6-1
CDR3 protein: CASSPGQGISYEQYF

clone size: few
J gene: TRBJ2-5
V gene: TRBV25-1
CDR3 protein: CASTTTGGKETQYF

clone size: many
J gene: TRBJ2-5
V gene: TRBV20-1
CDR3 protein: CSATQTSGGWETQYF

clone size: NA
J gene: TRBJ2-5
V gene: TRBV28
CDR3 protein: CASRLAGAQETQYF

clone size: many
J gene: TRBJ2-4
V gene: TRBV6-1
CDR3 protein: CASSEWGTGTAKNIQYF

clone size: few
J gene: TRBJ2-2
V gene: TRBV3-1
CDR3 protein: CASSDWAGENTGELFF

clone size: NA
J gene: TRBJ1-1
V gene: TRBV6-1
CDR3 protein: CASIHLTGYTDAFF

clone size: NA
J gene: TRBJ1-6
V gene: TRBV27
CDR3 protein: CASSGYNSPLHF

clone size: many
J gene: TRBJ2-5
V gene: TRBV12-3/TRBV12-4
CDR3 protein: CASSARLAGETQYF

clone size: NA
J gene: TRBJ1-6
V gene: TRBV30
CDR3 protein: CAWSREGASYNSPLHF

clone size: many
J gene: TRBJ1-2
V gene: TRBV6-5
CDR3 protein: CASSYSATGTNYGYTF